This TCR beta chain came from a study of tumor-infiltrating lymphocytes in oesophageal squamous cell carcinoma. The CDR3 is 12 residues long. Germline values: CDR1 SGHNT, CDR2 YENEEA. This clonotype was seen more than once but under ten times. Being one base from a much bigger clone, this may be a read error. TCRdb re-called the PCR reads through MiXCR, storing one row per CDR3 protein. The table includes 11,000 to 15,000 distinct CDR3 sequences, 46% detected once. Material for sequencing was blood. The clonotype comes from a male donor with esophageal squamous cell carcinoma. The chain joins TRBV11-3 to TRBJ2-4; a weak D match, TRBD1 (6 bases). Gene TRBJ2-1 matches the end of the DNA better, so the J call may be wrong. The CDR3, as DNA: TGTGCCAGCAGGCCCGGGCAGGGGGAGCAGTTCTTC. Its protein product is CASRPGQGEQFF.